This TCR beta chain stems from a study of T cells in tuberculosis. Across the whole study: IGRA-negative adolescents, IGRA-positive adolescents with latent tuberculosis and adults with active tuberculosis formed this South African cohort. General study results and limits: Selection depended on which cryopreserved specimens were available. GEM motif frequencies gave over 55% accuracy; the GMM repertoire gave roughly 86%. Active tuberculosis patients had shorter CDR3-alpha; the beta difference was nonsignificant.

The V end lost 6 bases, the J end lost 5 bases, and 19 bases lay between the germline ends. There are 15 residues in the CDR3. In germline, CDR1 is MDHEN, CDR2 SYDVKM. As concerns this clone: Its specificity is unknown.

Assay used: immunoSEQ multiplex PCR; TCRdb lists only in-frame clones, some missing. The repertoire consists of roughly 35,000 clones, with approximately 93% occurring once and the leading ten covering 2.2%. The TCR was taken from a donor aged 10-35 years with latent tuberculosis or without tuberculosis infection. The chain links TRBV28 to TRBJ1-2; a weak D match, TRBD1 (5 bases). Sequenced input: PBMCs. CDR3 in amino acids: CASSPTGGFFYGYTF. Written as DNA, the CDR3 is TGTGCCAGCAGCCCTACGGGGGGATTTTTTTATGGCTACACCTTC.